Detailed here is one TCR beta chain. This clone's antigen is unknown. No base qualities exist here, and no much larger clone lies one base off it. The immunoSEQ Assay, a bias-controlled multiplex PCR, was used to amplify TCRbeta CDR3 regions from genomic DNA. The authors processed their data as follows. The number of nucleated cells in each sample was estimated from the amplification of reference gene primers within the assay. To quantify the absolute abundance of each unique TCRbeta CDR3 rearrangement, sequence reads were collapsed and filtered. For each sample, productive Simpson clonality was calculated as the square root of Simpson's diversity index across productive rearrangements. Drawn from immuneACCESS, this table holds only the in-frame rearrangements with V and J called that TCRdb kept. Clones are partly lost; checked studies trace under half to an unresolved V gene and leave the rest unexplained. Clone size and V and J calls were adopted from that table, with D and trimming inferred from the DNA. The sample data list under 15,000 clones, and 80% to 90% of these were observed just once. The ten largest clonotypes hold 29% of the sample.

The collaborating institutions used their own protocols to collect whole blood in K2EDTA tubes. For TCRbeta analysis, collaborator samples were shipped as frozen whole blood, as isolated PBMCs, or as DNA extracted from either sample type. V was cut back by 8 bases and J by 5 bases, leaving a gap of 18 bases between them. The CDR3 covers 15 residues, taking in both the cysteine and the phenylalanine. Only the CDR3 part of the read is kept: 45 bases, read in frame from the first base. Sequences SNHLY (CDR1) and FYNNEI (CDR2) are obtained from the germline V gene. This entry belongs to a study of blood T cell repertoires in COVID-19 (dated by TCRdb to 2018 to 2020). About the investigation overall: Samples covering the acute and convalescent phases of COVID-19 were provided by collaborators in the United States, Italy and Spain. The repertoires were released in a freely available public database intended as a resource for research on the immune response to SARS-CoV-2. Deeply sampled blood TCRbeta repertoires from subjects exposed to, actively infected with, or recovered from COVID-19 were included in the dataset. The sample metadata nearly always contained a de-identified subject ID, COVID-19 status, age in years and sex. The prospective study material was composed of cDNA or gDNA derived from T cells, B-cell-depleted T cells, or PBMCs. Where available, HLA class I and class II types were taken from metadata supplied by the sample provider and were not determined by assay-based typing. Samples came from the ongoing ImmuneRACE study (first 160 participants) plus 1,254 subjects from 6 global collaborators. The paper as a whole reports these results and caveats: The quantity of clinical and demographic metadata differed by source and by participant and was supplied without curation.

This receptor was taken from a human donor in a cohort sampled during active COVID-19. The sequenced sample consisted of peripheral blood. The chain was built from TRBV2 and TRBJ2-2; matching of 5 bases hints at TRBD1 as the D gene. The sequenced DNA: TGTGCCAGCGGGATAGTGACAGTAGTGACCGGGGAGCTGTTTTTT. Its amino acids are CASGIVTVVTGELFF.